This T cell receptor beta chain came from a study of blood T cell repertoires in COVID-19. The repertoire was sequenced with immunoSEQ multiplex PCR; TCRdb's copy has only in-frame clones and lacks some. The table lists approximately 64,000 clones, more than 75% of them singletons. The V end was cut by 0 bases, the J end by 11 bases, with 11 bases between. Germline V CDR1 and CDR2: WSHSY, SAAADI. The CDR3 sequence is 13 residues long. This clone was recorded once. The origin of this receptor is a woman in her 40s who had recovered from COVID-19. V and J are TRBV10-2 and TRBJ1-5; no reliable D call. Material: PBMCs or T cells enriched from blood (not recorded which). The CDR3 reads CASSESTRATQHF. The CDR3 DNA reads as TGCGCCAGCAGTGAGTCGACGAGGGCGACCCAGCATTTT.